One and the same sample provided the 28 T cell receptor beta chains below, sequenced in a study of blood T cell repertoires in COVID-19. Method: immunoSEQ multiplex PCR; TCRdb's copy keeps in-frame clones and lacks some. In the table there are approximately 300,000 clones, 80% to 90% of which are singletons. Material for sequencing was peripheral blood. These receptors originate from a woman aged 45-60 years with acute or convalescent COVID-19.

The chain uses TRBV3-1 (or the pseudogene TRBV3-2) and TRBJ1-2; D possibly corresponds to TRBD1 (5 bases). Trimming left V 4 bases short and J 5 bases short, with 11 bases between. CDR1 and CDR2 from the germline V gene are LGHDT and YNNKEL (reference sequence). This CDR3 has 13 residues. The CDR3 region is CASSRGGEYGYTF. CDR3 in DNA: TGTGCCAGCAGCCGTGGGGGGGAGTATGGCTACACCTTC.

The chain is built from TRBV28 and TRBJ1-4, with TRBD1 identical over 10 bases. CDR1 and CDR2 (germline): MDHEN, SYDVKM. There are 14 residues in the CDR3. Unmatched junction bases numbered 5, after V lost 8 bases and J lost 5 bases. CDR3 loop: CASGWDRGNEKLFF. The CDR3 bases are TGTGCCAGCGGATGGGACAGGGGAAATGAAAAACTGTTTTTT.

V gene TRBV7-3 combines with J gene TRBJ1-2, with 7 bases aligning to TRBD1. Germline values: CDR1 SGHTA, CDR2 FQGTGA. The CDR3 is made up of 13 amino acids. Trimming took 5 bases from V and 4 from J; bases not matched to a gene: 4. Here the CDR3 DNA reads TGTGCCAGCAGCGACAGGGCTGGCTATGGCTACACCTTC. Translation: CASSDRAGYGYTF.

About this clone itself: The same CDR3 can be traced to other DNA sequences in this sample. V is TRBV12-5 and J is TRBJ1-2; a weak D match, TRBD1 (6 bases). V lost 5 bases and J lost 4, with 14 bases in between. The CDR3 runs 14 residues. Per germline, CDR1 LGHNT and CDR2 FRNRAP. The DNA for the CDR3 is TGTGCTAGTGGTCCGGGGCAGGGGTTCTATGGCTACACCTTC. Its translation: CASGPGQGFYGYTF.

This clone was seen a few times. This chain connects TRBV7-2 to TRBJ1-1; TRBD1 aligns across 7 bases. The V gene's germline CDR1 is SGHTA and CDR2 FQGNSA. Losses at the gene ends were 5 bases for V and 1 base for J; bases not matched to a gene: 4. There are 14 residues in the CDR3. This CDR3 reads CASSTWDRNTEAFF. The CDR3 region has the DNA TGTGCCAGCAGCACGTGGGACAGGAACACTGAAGCTTTCTTT.

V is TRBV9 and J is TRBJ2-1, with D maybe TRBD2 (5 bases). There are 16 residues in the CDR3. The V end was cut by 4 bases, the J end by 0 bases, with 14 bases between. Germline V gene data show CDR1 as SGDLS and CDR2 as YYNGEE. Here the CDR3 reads CASSSQAVSSYNEQFF. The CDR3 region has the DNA TGTGCCAGCAGCTCCCAAGCGGTTAGCTCCTACAATGAGCAGTTCTTC.

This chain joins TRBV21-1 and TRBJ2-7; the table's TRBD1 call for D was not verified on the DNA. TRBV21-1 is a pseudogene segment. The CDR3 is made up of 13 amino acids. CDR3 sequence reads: CASSARQRYEQYV. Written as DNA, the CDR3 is TGTGCCAGCAGCGCTCGACAGCGTTACGAGCAGTACGTC.

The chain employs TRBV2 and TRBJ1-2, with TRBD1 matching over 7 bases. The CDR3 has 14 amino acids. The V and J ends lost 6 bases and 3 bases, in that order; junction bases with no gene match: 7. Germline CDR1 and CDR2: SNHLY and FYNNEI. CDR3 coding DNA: TGTGCCAGCAGCGGACTCGACAGGGACTATGGCTACACCTTC. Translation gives CASSGLDRDYGYTF. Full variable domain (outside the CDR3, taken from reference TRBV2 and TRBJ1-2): EPEVTQTPSHQVTQMGQEVILRCVPISNHLYFYWYRQILGQKVEFLVSFYNNEISEKSEIFDDQFSVERPDGSNFTLKIRSTKLEDSAMYFCASSGLDRDYGYTFGSGTRLTVV.

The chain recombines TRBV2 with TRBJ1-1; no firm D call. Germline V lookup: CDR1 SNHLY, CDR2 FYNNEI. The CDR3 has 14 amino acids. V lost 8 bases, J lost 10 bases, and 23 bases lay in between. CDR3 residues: CASLPVFSGRGAFF. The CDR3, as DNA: TGTGCCAGCCTTCCGGTATTCAGCGGACGGGGAGCTTTCTTT.

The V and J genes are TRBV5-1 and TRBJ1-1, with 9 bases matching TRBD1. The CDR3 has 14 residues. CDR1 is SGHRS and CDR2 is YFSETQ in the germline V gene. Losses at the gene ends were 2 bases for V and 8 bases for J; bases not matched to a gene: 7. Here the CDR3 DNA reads TGCGCCAGCAGCTTCGGACAGGGGTTTGGGGAAGCTTTCTTT. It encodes CASSFGQGFGEAFF.

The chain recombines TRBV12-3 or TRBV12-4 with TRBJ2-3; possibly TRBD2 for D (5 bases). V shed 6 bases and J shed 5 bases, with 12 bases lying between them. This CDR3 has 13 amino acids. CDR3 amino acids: CASSPRRRDTQYF. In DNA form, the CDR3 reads TGTGCCAGCAGCCCCAGGAGGCGAGATACGCAGTATTTT.

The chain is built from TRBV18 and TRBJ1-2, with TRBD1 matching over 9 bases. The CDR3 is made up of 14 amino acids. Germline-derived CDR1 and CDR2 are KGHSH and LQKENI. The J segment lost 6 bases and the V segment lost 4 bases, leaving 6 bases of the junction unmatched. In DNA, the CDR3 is TGTGCCAGCTCACTGTCCCGGGACAGGGATGGCTACACCTTC. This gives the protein CASSLSRDRDGYTF.

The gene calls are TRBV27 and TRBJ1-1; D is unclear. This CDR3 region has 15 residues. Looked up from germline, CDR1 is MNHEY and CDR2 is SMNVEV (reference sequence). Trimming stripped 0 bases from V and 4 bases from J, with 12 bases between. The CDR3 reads CASSLSTSGSTEAFF. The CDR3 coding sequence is TGTGCCAGCAGTTTATCGACCTCGGGGAGCACTGAAGCTTTCTTT.

The CDR3: CASSRSGSKNTQYF. The CDR3 DNA reads as TGTGCCAGCAGCCGTAGCGGGAGTAAGAATACGCAGTATTTT. The J gene is TRBJ2-3, the V gene TRBV7-9, with TRBD2 matching 9 bases. The V gene end was trimmed by 5 bases and the J gene end by 7 bases; junction bases not matched to a gene: 7. Germline V CDR1 and CDR2: SEHNR, FQNEAQ (reference sequence). The CDR3 runs 14 residues.

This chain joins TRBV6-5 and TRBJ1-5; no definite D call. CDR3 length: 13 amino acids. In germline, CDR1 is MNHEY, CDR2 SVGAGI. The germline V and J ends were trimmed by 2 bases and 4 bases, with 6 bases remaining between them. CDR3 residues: CASSYDTNQPQHF. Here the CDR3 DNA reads TGTGCCAGCAGTTACGACACAAATCAGCCCCAGCATTTT.

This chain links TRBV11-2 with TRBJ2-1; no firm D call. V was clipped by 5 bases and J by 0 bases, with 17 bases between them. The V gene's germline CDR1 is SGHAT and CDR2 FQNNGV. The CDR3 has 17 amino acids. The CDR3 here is CASSPSYTRSSYNEQFF. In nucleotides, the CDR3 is TGTGCCAGCAGCCCCTCATACACCCGGAGCTCCTACAATGAGCAGTTCTTC. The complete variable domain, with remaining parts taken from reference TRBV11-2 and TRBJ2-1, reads EAGVAQSPRYKIIEKRQSVAFWCNPISGHATLYWYQQILGQGPKLLIQFQNNGVVDDSQLPKDRFSAERLKGVDSTLKIQPAKLEDSAVYLCASSPSYTRSSYNEQFFGPGTRLTVL.

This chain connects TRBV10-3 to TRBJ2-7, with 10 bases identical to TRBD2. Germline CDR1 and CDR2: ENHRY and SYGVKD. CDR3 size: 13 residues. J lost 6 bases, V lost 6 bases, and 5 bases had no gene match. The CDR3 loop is CAIRSGRAIEQYF. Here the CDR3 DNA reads TGTGCCATCAGGAGCGGGAGGGCCATCGAGCAGTACTTC.

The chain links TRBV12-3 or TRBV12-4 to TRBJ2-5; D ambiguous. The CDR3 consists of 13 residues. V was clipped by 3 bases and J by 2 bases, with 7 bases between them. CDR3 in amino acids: CASSFSQQETQYF. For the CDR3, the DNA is TGTGCCAGCAGTTTTTCACAGCAAGAGACCCAGTACTTC.

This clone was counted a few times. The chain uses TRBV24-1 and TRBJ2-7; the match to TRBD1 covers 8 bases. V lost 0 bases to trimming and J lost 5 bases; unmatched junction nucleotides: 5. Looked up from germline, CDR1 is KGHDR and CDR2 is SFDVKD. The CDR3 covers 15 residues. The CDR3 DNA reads TGTGCCACCAGTGATTTGGGGACAGGTCTGGACGAGCAGTACTTC. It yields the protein CATSDLGTGLDEQYF.

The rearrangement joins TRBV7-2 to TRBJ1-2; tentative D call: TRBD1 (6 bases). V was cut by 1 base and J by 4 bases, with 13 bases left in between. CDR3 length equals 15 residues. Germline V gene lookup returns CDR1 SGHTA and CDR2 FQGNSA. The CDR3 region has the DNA TGTGCCAGCAGCTTAGGACACAGGGTTGGCTATGGCTACACCTTC. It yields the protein CASSLGHRVGYGYTF.

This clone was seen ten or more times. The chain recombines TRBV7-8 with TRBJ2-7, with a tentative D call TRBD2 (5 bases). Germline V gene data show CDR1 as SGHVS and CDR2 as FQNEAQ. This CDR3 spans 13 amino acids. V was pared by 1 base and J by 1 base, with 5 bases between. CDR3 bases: TGTGCCAGCAGCTTAGGGGAGTCCTACGAGCAGTACTTC. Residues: CASSLGESYEQYF.

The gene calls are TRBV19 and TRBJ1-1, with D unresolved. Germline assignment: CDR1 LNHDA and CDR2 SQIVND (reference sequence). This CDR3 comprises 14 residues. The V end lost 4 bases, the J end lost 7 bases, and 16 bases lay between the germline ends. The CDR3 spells CASSTGFQANEAFF. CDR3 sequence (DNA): TGTGCCAGTAGTACAGGTTTTCAGGCTAATGAAGCTTTCTTT.

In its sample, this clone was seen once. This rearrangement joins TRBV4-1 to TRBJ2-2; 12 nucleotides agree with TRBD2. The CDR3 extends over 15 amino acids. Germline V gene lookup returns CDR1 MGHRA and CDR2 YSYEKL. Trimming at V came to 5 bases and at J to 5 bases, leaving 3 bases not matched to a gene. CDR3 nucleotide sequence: TGCGCCAGCAGCTATACTAGCGGGGGGACCGGGGAGCTGTTTTTT. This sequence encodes CASSYTSGGTGELFF.

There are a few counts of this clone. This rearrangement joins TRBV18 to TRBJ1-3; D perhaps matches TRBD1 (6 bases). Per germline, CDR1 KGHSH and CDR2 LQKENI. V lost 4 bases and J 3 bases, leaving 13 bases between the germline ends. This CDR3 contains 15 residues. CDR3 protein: CASSLGQISGNTIYF. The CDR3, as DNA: TGTGCCAGCTCACTAGGACAGATAAGTGGAAACACCATATATTTT.

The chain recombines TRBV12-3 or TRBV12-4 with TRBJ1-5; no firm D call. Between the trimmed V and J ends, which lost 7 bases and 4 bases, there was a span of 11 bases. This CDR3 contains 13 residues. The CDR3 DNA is TGTGCCAGCACCCCGAGGGAGAATCAGCCCCAGCATTTT. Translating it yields CASTPRENQPQHF.

CDR3 sequence: CASSQSRQGDYTF. The CDR3 nucleotides read TGCGCCAGCAGCCAGAGTCGACAGGGGGACTACACCTTC. V gene TRBV4-1 combines with J gene TRBJ1-2, with TRBD1 matching 9 bases. J gave up 10 bases and V 3 bases, and 6 bases lay outside the gene matches. CDR1 is MGHRA, CDR2 YSYEKL, per germline. CDR3 length equals 13 residues.

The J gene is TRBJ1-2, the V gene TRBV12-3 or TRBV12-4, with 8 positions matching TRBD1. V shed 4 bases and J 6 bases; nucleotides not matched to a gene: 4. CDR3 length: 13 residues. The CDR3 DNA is TGTGCCAGCAGTTCGACAGGGGAGAATGGCTACACCTTC. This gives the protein CASSSTGENGYTF.

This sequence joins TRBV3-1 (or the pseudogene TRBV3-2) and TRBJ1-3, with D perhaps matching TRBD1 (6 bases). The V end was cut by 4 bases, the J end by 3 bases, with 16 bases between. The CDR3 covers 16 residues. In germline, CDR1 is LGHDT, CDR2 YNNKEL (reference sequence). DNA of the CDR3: TGTGCCAGCAGCCGAGCCGGGGGGGCTGGTGGAAACACCATATATTTT. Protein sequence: CASSRAGGAGGNTIYF.